A single sample is the source of the 15 T cell receptor beta chains below, sequenced in a study of blood T cell repertoires in COVID-19. Here immunoSEQ multiplex PCR was the method, and the copy in TCRdb shows in-frame clones only, minus some. The sample gives 150,000 to 200,000 clones, 80% to 90% of which show up once; about 1.9% is in the top ten. Sequencing was done on a sample of peripheral blood. The receptors were sampled from a man between 18 and 29 years old who had recovered from COVID-19.

This clone was seen more than once but under ten times. This sequence joins TRBV4-3 and TRBJ1-1; D is perhaps TRBD1 (6 bases). Trimming took off 1 base at V and 1 base at J, with 10 bases between the two ends. CDR3 length: 15 residues. The germline CDR1 and CDR2 sequences are LGHNA and YSLEER. CDR3 residues: CASSQGYRENTEAFF. The CDR3 DNA reads TGCGCCAGCAGCCAAGGGTACAGGGAGAACACTGAAGCTTTCTTT.

V is TRBV2 and J is TRBJ1-3; no clear D. Germline lookup yields CDR1 SNHLY and CDR2 FYNNEI. The CDR3 covers 15 residues. Deletions cut 3 bases from V and 2 bases from J, with 11 bases between. CDR3 nucleotides: TGTGCCAGCAGTGATGGAGGTTTCGCTGGAAACACCATATATTTT. Amino acids: CASSDGGFAGNTIYF.

This clone has a single count. The chain uses TRBV19 and TRBJ1-5; 9 nucleotides agree with TRBD1. This CDR3 contains 14 residues. J was trimmed by 6 bases and V by 6 bases; bases with no gene match: 6. Per the germline V gene, CDR1 is LNHDA and CDR2 is SQIVND (reference sequence). The CDR3 protein is CASSNDRGSQPQHF. CDR3 nucleotides: TGTGCCAGTAGCAATGACAGGGGGAGTCAGCCCCAGCATTTT.

The rearrangement joins TRBV6-2 or TRBV6-3 to TRBJ2-5, with 9 bases lining up with TRBD1. This CDR3 region has 14 residues. Germline V CDR1 and CDR2: MNHEY, SVGEGT. Trimming took 5 bases from V and 5 from J; bases not matched to a gene: 6. In nucleotides, the CDR3 is TGTGCCAGCAGTACCGGGACAGGGAGCGAGACCCAGTACTTC. This sequence encodes CASSTGTGSETQYF.

The CDR3 protein is CASSLADYNEQFF. As DNA, the CDR3 is TGTGCCAGCAGCTTGGCAGACTACAATGAGCAGTTCTTC. J is TRBJ2-1 and V is TRBV5-5; D uncertain. V was shortened by 0 bases and J by 3 bases, with 4 bases between the two germline ends. CDR1 and CDR2 from the germline V gene are SGHKS and YYEKEE (reference sequence). This CDR3 has 13 residues. Drawing the rest from reference TRBV5-5 and TRBJ2-1, the complete variable domain is DAGVTQSPTHLIKTRGQQVTLRCSPISGHKSVSWYQQVLGQGPQFIFQYYEKEERGRGNFPDRFSARQFPNYSSELNVNALLLGDSALYLCASSLADYNEQFFGPGTRLTVL.

This chain connects TRBV2 to TRBJ2-1, with 8 bases matching TRBD2. Unmatched junction bases numbered 4, after V lost 2 bases and J lost 7 bases. The CDR3 consists of 14 residues. Germline V gene data show CDR1 as SNHLY and CDR2 as FYNNEI. The CDR3, as DNA: TGTGCCAGCAGTGAATTAGCGGGAATAAATGAGCAGTTCTTC. Its protein is CASSELAGINEQFF.

This sequence joins TRBV7-9 and TRBJ1-2; tentatively, D is TRBD1 (5 bases). V dropped 7 bases and J dropped 4 bases, with 16 bases sitting between them. This CDR3 has 14 residues. CDR1 is SEHNR, CDR2 FQNEAQ, per germline (reference sequence). The CDR3, as DNA: TGTGCCAGCACCCGATTGGGGCAGAGCTATGGCTACACCTTC. Protein sequence: CASTRLGQSYGYTF.

V and J are TRBV7-8 and TRBJ2-1; 8 nucleotides match TRBD2. The V gene end was trimmed by 4 bases and the J gene end by 0 bases; junction bases not matched to a gene: 8. Germline lookup yields CDR1 SGHVS and CDR2 FQNEAQ. This CDR3 has 17 residues. This CDR3 is CASSSELAVDSYNEQFF. As DNA, the CDR3 is TGTGCCAGCAGCTCGGAACTAGCGGTGGACTCCTACAATGAGCAGTTCTTC.

The CDR3 DNA reads TGTGCCAGCAGCCCGGTTGGGACAGGGGGATTCGAGCAGTACTTC. Translation: CASSPVGTGGFEQYF. The rearrangement uses TRBV4-2 and TRBJ2-7; 11 bases are a match to TRBD1. Per the germline V gene, CDR1 is LGHNA and CDR2 is YNFKEQ. V gave up 4 bases and J gave up 6 bases; unmatched junction bases: 8. This CDR3 comprises 15 residues.

The CDR3 sequence is CASSHPGGPKETQYF. The CDR3, as DNA: TGCGCCAGCAGTCATCCGGGGGGCCCCAAAGAGACCCAGTACTTC. The chain uses TRBV23-1 and TRBJ2-5; maybe TRBD2 (7 bases). TRBV23-1 is marked as an open reading frame, function uncertain. V lost 3 bases and J 3 bases, leaving 14 bases between the germline ends. The CDR3 has 15 residues.

The V and J genes are TRBV3-1 (or the pseudogene TRBV3-2) and TRBJ2-7; D is uncertain. V was pared by 0 bases and J by 1 base, with 10 bases between. CDR1 is LGHDT, CDR2 YNNKEL, per germline (reference sequence). This CDR3 has 15 residues. The CDR3 DNA reads as TGTGCCAGCAGCCAAGATCTGGTAGTTTCCTACGAGCAGTACTTC. The encoded protein is CASSQDLVVSYEQYF.

CDR3 residues: CASSRDRATNEKLFF. The CDR3 DNA reads TGTGCCAGCAGCCGCGACAGGGCCACTAATGAAAAACTGTTTTTT. The chain is built from TRBV7-2 and TRBJ1-4; 7 nucleotides align to TRBD1. Germline values: CDR1 SGHTA, CDR2 FQGNSA. There are 15 residues in the CDR3. The J segment lost 2 bases and the V segment lost 5 bases, leaving 5 bases of the junction unmatched.

The chain carries TRBV6-5 and TRBJ1-1; 10 nucleotides match TRBD1. With 3 bases clipped from V and 2 bases from J, the junction kept 3 bases outside the gene matches. The germline gives CDR1 MNHEY, CDR2 SVGAGI. The CDR3 has 15 amino acids. The DNA of the CDR3 is TGTGCCAGCAGTTATGGGGACAGGGGAAACACTGAAGCTTTCTTT. Protein: CASSYGDRGNTEAFF.

This sequence joins TRBV19 and TRBJ1-5; 8 nucleotides agree with TRBD1. Germline assignment: CDR1 LNHDA and CDR2 SQIVND (reference sequence). The ends lost 6 bases at V and 12 bases at J; junction bases unmatched: 13. This CDR3 is built from 14 residues. The CDR3 spells CASRSPGTGSIQHF. As DNA, the CDR3 is TGTGCCAGTAGAAGCCCCGGGACAGGTTCGATCCAGCATTTT.

The chain combines TRBV28 with TRBJ2-1, with D maybe TRBD2 (6 bases). Germline V gene lookup returns CDR1 MDHEN and CDR2 SYDVKM. Trimming took 8 bases from V and 9 from J, leaving 20 bases between them. This CDR3 has 14 residues. The CDR3 DNA follows: TGTGCCAGCCGCACTAGTTCGGGGGTCGGTGAGCAGTTCTTC. This sequence encodes CASRTSSGVGEQFF.